A selection of T cell receptor beta chains follows, all from one sample in a study of blood T cell repertoires in COVID-19. The table came from immunoSEQ multiplex PCR; TCRdb's copy has only in-frame clones and leaves some out. The sample contains around 300,000 clones, 88% of which appear only once. The sample was PBMCs or T cells enriched from blood (not recorded which). These receptors originate from a man aged 25-40 years who had recovered from COVID-19. CDR3s include the opening cysteine and the closing phenylalanine or tryptophan. D genes are given only for firm matches. The size field is filled for only some rows; it gives once, few, many or a size class.

d_call: TRBD1; j_call: TRBJ1-5; v_call: TRBV5-1; clone_size: .; cdr3_aa: CASSLVPPGQGNQPQHF; cdr3_nt: TGCGCCAGCAGCTTGGTTCCTCCGGGACAGGGTAATCAGCCCCAGCATTTT
d_call: TRBD1; j_call: TRBJ1-5; v_call: TRBV28; clone_size: .; cdr3_aa: CASRLDRGKGPQHF; cdr3_nt: TGTGCCAGCAGACTTGACAGGGGTAAAGGGCCCCAGCATTTT
d_call: .; j_call: TRBJ2-5; v_call: TRBV27; clone_size: .; cdr3_aa: CASSFGGQGETQYF; cdr3_nt: TGTGCCAGCAGTTTCGGGGGGCAGGGAGAGACCCAGTACTTC
d_call: .; j_call: TRBJ2-5; v_call: TRBV2; clone_size: .; cdr3_aa: CASSEPGGGRIRWETQYF; cdr3_nt: TGTGCCAGCAGTGAACCGGGCGGGGGCCGTATTCGATGGGAGACCCAGTACTTC
d_call: .; j_call: TRBJ1-6; v_call: TRBV5-8; clone_size: .; cdr3_aa: CASSWDLQQNSPLHF; cdr3_nt: TGTGCCAGCAGCTGGGACTTACAACAGAATTCACCCCTCCACTTT
d_call: TRBD1; j_call: TRBJ2-4; v_call: TRBV7-9; clone_size: .; cdr3_aa: CASSPPPGQGSIAKNIQYF; cdr3_nt: TGTGCCAGCAGCCCCCCTCCTGGACAGGGGAGTATTGCCAAAAACATTCAGTACTTC
d_call: .; j_call: TRBJ1-2; v_call: TRBV19; clone_size: .; cdr3_aa: CASSRGALNYGYTF; cdr3_nt: TGTGCCAGTAGTCGCGGGGCCCTTAACTATGGCTACACCTTC
d_call: .; j_call: TRBJ2-2; v_call: TRBV3-1/TRBV3-2; clone_size: .; cdr3_aa: CASSQVSGNTGELFF; cdr3_nt: TGTGCCAGCAGCCAAGTTTCCGGGAACACCGGGGAGCTGTTTTTT
d_call: TRBD2; j_call: TRBJ2-1; v_call: TRBV2; clone_size: .; cdr3_aa: CASNPGLAGGLVEQFF; cdr3_nt: TGTGCCAGCAACCCGGGACTAGCGGGGGGGCTTGTTGAGCAGTTCTTC
d_call: TRBD1; j_call: TRBJ1-6; v_call: TRBV18; clone_size: .; cdr3_aa: CASSPTRQGSGNSPLHF; cdr3_nt: TGTGCCAGCTCACCAACCCGACAGGGGTCCGGCAATTCACCCCTCCACTTT
d_call: .; j_call: TRBJ1-2; v_call: TRBV11-2; clone_size: .; cdr3_aa: CASSLDLWGGGYTF; cdr3_nt: TGTGCCAGCAGCTTAGATCTGTGGGGCGGTGGCTACACCTTC
d_call: TRBD1; j_call: TRBJ1-6; v_call: TRBV6-1; clone_size: many; cdr3_aa: CASSVEGTGIASPLHF; cdr3_nt: TGTGCCAGCAGTGTAGAGGGGACAGGAATTGCCTCACCCCTCCACTTT
d_call: .; j_call: TRBJ1-1; v_call: TRBV27; clone_size: .; cdr3_aa: CASSLGRTTTEAFF; cdr3_nt: TGTGCCAGCAGTTTAGGCAGGACTACCACTGAAGCTTTCTTT
d_call: TRBD2; j_call: TRBJ2-3; v_call: TRBV11-3; clone_size: .; cdr3_aa: CASSLLAGGRGDTQYF; cdr3_nt: TGTGCCAGCAGCCTCCTAGCGGGGGGGCGTGGAGATACGCAGTATTTT
d_call: .; j_call: TRBJ1-1; v_call: TRBV4-2; clone_size: .; cdr3_aa: CASSQAPPTEAFF; cdr3_nt: TGTGCCAGCAGCCAAGCTCCCCCCACTGAAGCTTTCTTT
d_call: .; j_call: TRBJ1-6; v_call: TRBV15; clone_size: once; cdr3_aa: CATSRDLNTVSYSPLHF; cdr3_nt: TGTGCCACCAGCAGAGATCTCAATACAGTATCGTATTCACCCCTCCACTTT
d_call: .; j_call: TRBJ1-2; v_call: TRBV2; clone_size: .; cdr3_aa: CASRAGDVIRGYTF; cdr3_nt: TGTGCCAGCAGGGCAGGGGACGTAATTAGGGGCTACACCTTC
d_call: .; j_call: TRBJ1-1; v_call: TRBV5-6; clone_size: .; cdr3_aa: CASSFTRNTEAFF; cdr3_nt: TGTGCCAGCAGCTTTACAAGGAACACTGAAGCTTTCTTT
d_call: TRBD1; j_call: TRBJ2-5; v_call: TRBV19; clone_size: .; cdr3_aa: CASSHDRDQETQYF; cdr3_nt: TGTGCCAGTAGCCATGACAGGGACCAAGAGACCCAGTACTTC
d_call: TRBD1; j_call: TRBJ1-4; v_call: TRBV4-1; clone_size: .; cdr3_aa: CASSQGHGTGREKLFF; cdr3_nt: TGCGCCAGCAGCCAAGGCCACGGGACAGGGAGGGAGAAACTGTTTTTT
d_call: TRBD1; j_call: TRBJ1-1; v_call: TRBV7-7; clone_size: .; cdr3_aa: CASSPYRGNVNTEAFF; cdr3_nt: TGTGCCAGCAGCCCCTACAGGGGAAACGTGAACACTGAAGCTTTCTTT
d_call: TRBD1; j_call: TRBJ2-1; v_call: TRBV9; clone_size: .; cdr3_aa: CASSSKGQGAREQFF; cdr3_nt: TGTGCCAGCAGCTCTAAAGGACAGGGGGCGCGTGAGCAGTTCTTC
d_call: .; j_call: TRBJ2-7; v_call: TRBV28; clone_size: once; cdr3_aa: CASSLGLGLVISYEQYF; cdr3_nt: TGTGCCAGCAGTTTGGGCCTTGGACTCGTGATTTCGTACGAGCAGTACTTC
d_call: TRBD2; j_call: TRBJ2-7; v_call: TRBV2; clone_size: .; cdr3_aa: CASSPAIAGIYEQYF; cdr3_nt: TGTGCCAGCAGTCCGGCTATAGCGGGGATCTACGAGCAGTACTTC
d_call: .; j_call: TRBJ1-3; v_call: TRBV6-5; clone_size: .; cdr3_aa: CASSYSWRGRGNTIYF; cdr3_nt: TGTGCCAGCAGTTACTCATGGAGGGGAAGGGGAAACACCATATATTTT
d_call: .; j_call: TRBJ2-7; v_call: TRBV6-5; clone_size: .; cdr3_aa: CASSYSATDEQYF; cdr3_nt: TGTGCCAGCAGTTACTCAGCTACCGACGAGCAGTACTTC
d_call: TRBD1; j_call: TRBJ1-1; v_call: TRBV18; clone_size: .; cdr3_aa: CASSPQGAGTEAFF; cdr3_nt: TGTGCCAGCTCACCACAGGGGGCAGGAACTGAAGCTTTCTTT
d_call: .; j_call: TRBJ2-7; v_call: TRBV10-1; clone_size: .; cdr3_aa: CASRGNSYEQYF; cdr3_nt: TGCGCCAGCAGGGGCAATTCCTACGAGCAGTACTTC
d_call: .; j_call: TRBJ2-7; v_call: TRBV20-1; clone_size: .; cdr3_aa: CSASLTGEQYF; cdr3_nt: TGCAGTGCTTCACTGACAGGCGAGCAGTACTTC
d_call: .; j_call: TRBJ2-1; v_call: TRBV3-1/TRBV3-2; clone_size: .; cdr3_aa: CASSQELEFLDNEQFF; cdr3_nt: TGTGCCAGCAGCCAAGAATTAGAATTCCTCGACAATGAGCAGTTCTTC
d_call: TRBD2; j_call: TRBJ2-2; v_call: TRBV7-6; clone_size: once; cdr3_aa: CASSHRLAGGTGELFF; cdr3_nt: TGTGCCAGCAGTCACCGACTAGCGGGGGGAACCGGGGAGCTGTTTTTT
d_call: TRBD1; j_call: TRBJ2-2; v_call: TRBV4-1; clone_size: few; cdr3_aa: CASSHRQGAGTGELFF; cdr3_nt: TGCGCCAGCAGCCATAGACAGGGGGCGGGCACCGGGGAGCTGTTTTTT
d_call: .; j_call: TRBJ1-6; v_call: TRBV6-5; clone_size: once; cdr3_aa: CASSYAGSYNSPLHF; cdr3_nt: TGTGCCAGCAGTTATGCGGGGTCCTATAATTCACCCCTCCACTTT
d_call: .; j_call: TRBJ1-4; v_call: TRBV19; clone_size: .; cdr3_aa: CATSAGAYEKLFF; cdr3_nt: TGTGCCACCTCAGCGGGCGCGTATGAAAAACTGTTTTTT
d_call: TRBD1; j_call: TRBJ2-7; v_call: TRBV28; clone_size: .; cdr3_aa: CASSRTTGGSYEQYF; cdr3_nt: TGTGCCAGCAGTCGGACCACAGGGGGCTCCTACGAGCAGTACTTC
d_call: TRBD1; j_call: TRBJ1-4; v_call: TRBV7-6; clone_size: once; cdr3_aa: CASSSGQGEATNEKLFF; cdr3_nt: TGTGCCAGCAGCTCGGGACAGGGGGAGGCAACTAATGAAAAACTGTTTTTT
d_call: TRBD1; j_call: TRBJ2-2; v_call: TRBV12-5; clone_size: .; cdr3_aa: CASGLAGQGFGELFF; cdr3_nt: TGTGCTAGTGGTTTGGCGGGACAGGGCTTCGGGGAGCTGTTTTTT
d_call: .; j_call: TRBJ2-2; v_call: TRBV2; clone_size: .; cdr3_aa: CASSSETGELFF; cdr3_nt: TGTGCCAGCAGTTCTGAGACCGGGGAGCTGTTTTTT
d_call: TRBD1; j_call: TRBJ2-3; v_call: TRBV4-1; clone_size: .; cdr3_aa: CASSREGQLYTDTQYF; cdr3_nt: TGCGCCAGCAGCCGAGAGGGACAGCTATACACAGATACGCAGTATTTT
d_call: .; j_call: TRBJ2-3; v_call: TRBV27; clone_size: .; cdr3_aa: CASSVRGGLTDTQYF; cdr3_nt: TGTGCCAGCAGCGTTAGGGGGGGGCTCACAGATACGCAGTATTTT
d_call: .; j_call: TRBJ1-2; v_call: TRBV24-1; clone_size: once; cdr3_aa: CATSGSAANYGYTF; cdr3_nt: TGTGCCACCAGTGGTAGTGCGGCTAACTATGGCTACACCTTC
d_call: TRBD1; j_call: TRBJ1-1; v_call: TRBV7-9; clone_size: .; cdr3_aa: CASSRRQGRGTEAFF; cdr3_nt: TGTGCCAGCAGCCGACGACAGGGTAGGGGGACTGAAGCTTTCTTT
d_call: TRBD1; j_call: TRBJ1-3; v_call: TRBV10-3; clone_size: once; cdr3_aa: CAISESTGVVPGNTIYF; cdr3_nt: TGTGCCATCAGTGAGTCGACAGGGGTGGTTCCTGGAAACACCATATATTTT
d_call: .; j_call: TRBJ2-2; v_call: TRBV14; clone_size: few; cdr3_aa: CASSQDLRGTGELFF; cdr3_nt: TGTGCCAGCAGCCAAGATCTAAGGGGTACCGGGGAGCTGTTTTTT
d_call: TRBD1; j_call: TRBJ1-4; v_call: TRBV18; clone_size: .; cdr3_aa: CASSLSRTGLSLDEKLFF; cdr3_nt: TGTGCCAGCTCACTATCCAGGACAGGCCTATCTTTGGATGAAAAACTGTTTTTT
d_call: .; j_call: TRBJ1-3; v_call: TRBV5-1; clone_size: .; cdr3_aa: CASSFQGSSGNTIYF; cdr3_nt: TGCGCCAGCAGCTTTCAGGGGAGCTCTGGAAACACCATATATTTT
d_call: .; j_call: TRBJ2-7; v_call: TRBV11-2; clone_size: .; cdr3_aa: CASSTYEQYF; cdr3_nt: TGTGCCAGCAGCACTTACGAGCAGTACTTC
d_call: .; j_call: TRBJ2-5; v_call: TRBV7-8; clone_size: .; cdr3_aa: CASSFPPSEGAAKTQYF; cdr3_nt: TGTGCCAGCAGCTTCCCCCCGTCGGAGGGGGCGGCGAAGACCCAGTACTTC
d_call: .; j_call: TRBJ2-7; v_call: TRBV7-9; clone_size: .; cdr3_aa: CASSFGESEQYF; cdr3_nt: TGTGCCAGCAGCTTTGGAGAGAGCGAGCAGTACTTC
d_call: .; j_call: TRBJ2-1; v_call: TRBV27; clone_size: .; cdr3_aa: CASSPVGVFYNEQFF; cdr3_nt: TGTGCCAGCTCCCCCGTCGGAGTCTTCTACAATGAGCAGTTCTTC
d_call: .; j_call: TRBJ2-1; v_call: TRBV13; clone_size: .; cdr3_aa: CASSLGSSQGGDGEQFF; cdr3_nt: TGTGCCAGCAGCTTAGGGTCGTCGCAGGGGGGAGATGGTGAGCAGTTCTTC
d_call: TRBD1; j_call: TRBJ1-5; v_call: TRBV18; clone_size: .; cdr3_aa: CASSPQQGASNQPQHF; cdr3_nt: TGTGCCAGCTCACCTCAGCAGGGGGCGAGCAATCAGCCCCAGCATTTT
d_call: .; j_call: TRBJ2-7; v_call: TRBV28; clone_size: .; cdr3_aa: CASSLEGQTYEQYF; cdr3_nt: TGTGCCAGCAGTTTAGAGGGTCAAACCTACGAGCAGTACTTC
d_call: .; j_call: TRBJ2-5; v_call: TRBV13; clone_size: once; cdr3_aa: CASGKGVETQYF; cdr3_nt: TGTGCCAGCGGTAAGGGGGTTGAGACCCAGTACTTC
d_call: TRBD2; j_call: TRBJ2-3; v_call: TRBV10-3; clone_size: .; cdr3_aa: CAISDPGLAGGRSTDTQYF; cdr3_nt: TGTGCCATCAGTGATCCGGGACTAGCGGGGGGCCGAAGCACAGATACGCAGTATTTT
d_call: .; j_call: TRBJ2-3; v_call: TRBV5-1; clone_size: .; cdr3_aa: CASSLSERTDTQYF; cdr3_nt: TGCGCCAGCAGCTTAAGTGAGCGCACAGATACGCAGTATTTT
d_call: .; j_call: TRBJ2-1; v_call: TRBV30; clone_size: .; cdr3_aa: CAWSVPRLEQFF; cdr3_nt: TGTGCCTGGAGTGTACCTCGACTTGAGCAGTTCTTC